The entry below gives a single T cell receptor (beta chain) sequence along with its context. The target antigen is unknown. This sample stems from a study of OX40 agonist ivuxolimab in advanced cancers. Whole-study context: Checkpoint inhibitors had been given previously to under 50% of patients.

The CDR3 has 17 amino acids. Germline V lookup: CDR1 ENHRY, CDR2 SYGVKD. The V and J ends lost 2 bases and 2 bases, in that order; junction bases with no gene match: 4. Clones were sequenced by immunoSEQ multiplex PCR, and TCRdb holds only the in-frame ones, with some missing. The top ten hold 45% to 70% of the sample, which has roughly 43,000 clones, around 90% seen once. General study findings and limits: Antigen targets of the expanded peripheral T cells went undetermined.

The source was CD4+ or CD8+ T cells sorted from blood, collected in a trial of the OX40 agonist ivuxolimab. The sequence was obtained from an adult with an advanced solid tumor such as melanoma, head and neck, liver or kidney cancer. The chain is built from TRBV10-3 and TRBJ2-4; 12 positions agree with TRBD2. The CDR3 DNA reads as TGTGCCATCAGTGAGCCCACTAGCGGGGGGCCCAAAAACATTCAGTACTTC. Translated: CAISEPTSGGPKNIQYF.